This T cell receptor (beta chain) was recovered during a study of blood T cells in healthy people across ages (dated by TCRdb to about 2015). A note on the overall study: In model experiments, roughly one uniquely barcoded TCR beta cDNA molecule per two T cells was captured by template switching. Age-related changes in TCR beta repertoire diversity were measured in the study by deep sequencing normalized with unique cDNA molecular identifiers. The donors were split into four age groups: young (average 16 years), middle-aged (nearly 40), aged (over 55) and long-lived (roughly 86). Using the same blood draw, the study looked at two additional independent replicas of 1 million unique cDNA reads for two donors, one aged 18 to 30 and the other aged 80 or older. Paper-wide results and their limitations: Observed TCR beta diversity correlated strongly with the percentage of naive T cells measured by flow cytometry. Compared with the aged group, more naive CD4+ T cells, fewer expanded clones and increased TCR diversity were shown by the long-lived group, suggesting age selection. Observed TCR beta diversity per million T cells fell roughly linearly with age, and a significant reduction was already apparent by age about 36. Since profiling was done on bulk unsorted PBMCs, naive and antigen-experienced compartments could not be conclusively compared. Because donor CMV infection status was unknown, age-related changes in expanded clonotypes were potentially confounded. Estimates of total diversity based on one million sequenced T cells were regarded as lower bounds and as underestimates.

Measured from the cysteine to the phenylalanine, the CDR3 is 12 residues long. CDR3 DNA is the only sequence kept; it has 36 bases, read in frame from the first base. Per the germline V gene, SQVTM is the CDR1 and ANQGSEA is the CDR2. Trimming removed 4 bases from V and 1 base from J, leaving 7 bases between the germline ends. In the case of this clonotype: Its antigen has not been determined. Qualities for individual bases were not recorded, and no much larger clone is one base off.

The library was generated by 5' RACE. Sequenced on an Illumina HiSeq 2500. A second roughly 6 to 12 cycle PCR used a sample-barcoded 5' primer and a J-beta primer mix. A template-switch 5' adaptor carrying 12 random nucleotides introduced a unique molecular identifier onto each TCR beta cDNA molecule. Each sample yielded at least 3 million CDR3-containing paired-end reads. First-strand cDNA was synthesized from all RNA with the Mint cDNA synthesis kit, primed by a TRBC-specific oligonucleotide. All cDNA was treated with uracil-DNA glycosylase and then went through a first 18-cycle PCR with the universal primers M1SS and BC2_uni_R. Concerning the study's data processing: Normalization of each sample was performed by random selection of 1 million high-quality reads, each carrying a distinct molecular identifier. Reads sharing molecular identifiers were discarded rather than binned into consensus sequences. CDR3 identification, clonotype clustering and error correction used MiTCR with a Q25 quality threshold and the strictest error-elimination algorithm. A nonparametric unseen species model with Euler transformation was used to estimate a lower bound on total TCR beta diversity. In-frame beta chains were kept once TCRdb had trimmed the public reads at Q25 with fastp and called clones with MiXCR. Each CDR3 protein gets just one entry, which takes the most common genes and DNA from the rows behind it. TCRdb's processing, not the study's, gives the V and J calls here. The sample records approximately 780,000 distinct CDR3 sequences, roughly 25% of which are singletons. The biggest ten clones account for about 3% of the sample.

Systemically healthy Caucasian individuals from Russia, 35 to 50 in total and aged roughly 6 to 100 years, were included as donors. Approximately 10 milliliters of peripheral blood were collected from each donor into EDTA-treated Vacutainer tubes. Ficoll-Paque density-gradient centrifugation was used to isolate PBMCs, with at least 7 million per sample. Total RNA, at least 5 micrograms per sample, was extracted from PBMCs with Trizol reagent. The percentages of naive CD45RAhigh/CD27high T cells were determined by flow cytometry on a PBMC aliquot from every donor. These same records also appear under a second study, on T cells of mothers and their children. The second publication reports: Nine systemically healthy Caucasian individuals served as donors, namely three mothers together with their six children. cDNA synthesis consumed the entire amount of extracted RNA, loaded at 1.5 ug RNA in each 15 ul reaction. In the second PCR, the M1S primer added sample barcodes and 2-4 random nucleotides. Each mother yielded over 9 million TCR beta CDR3 reads and each child 2.5 million to 3 million reads. TCR recombination output is similarly shaped by thymic selection in related and unrelated pairs, with a minor effect exerted by inherited differences. Related mother-child pairs always showed normalized repertoire overlap that was slightly higher than in unrelated mother-child pairs, though the difference was never significant. With a sensitivity of about 100 clones per million clonotypes, no persistent microchimeric T cell clones were detected. The study used deep NGS to compare TCR beta repertoires of mothers and children, seeking features distinguishing related mother-child pairs from unrelated individuals. On average, the children were approximately 11 +/- 4 years old, while the mothers were about 38 +/- 4 years old. After adapters were ligated using NEBNext reagents, the libraries underwent 100+100 nt paired-end sequencing on an Illumina HiSeq 2000. Mother and child libraries were prepared a month apart and sequenced in separate runs to prevent cross-contamination. Each donor had between about 500,000 and 2,300,000 distinct TCR beta clonotypes identified. Naive TCR beta clonotypes were estimated from low-frequency clonotypes matched to each donor's FACS-determined naive share, without sorting.

What was sequenced was blood. The sequence is built from TRBV29-1 and TRBJ1-1; the D segment could be TRBD1, given 6 matching bases. This receptor was identified in a boy younger than 18 in good health. The CDR3 protein is CSVVGGNTEAFF. The nucleotides read TGCAGCGTTGTAGGGGGGAACACTGAAGCTTTCTTT.